This T cell receptor (beta chain) was found in a study of blood T cell repertoires in COVID-19. The method was immunoSEQ multiplex PCR; TCRdb's version includes in-frame clones alone and lacks a portion of them. The sample shows some 54,000 clones, around 81% of them seen only once. This clone was picked up a small number of times. Germline lookup yields CDR1 DFQATT and CDR2 SNEGSKA (reference sequence). This CDR3 spans 11 amino acids. Trimming shortened V by 6 bases and J by 4 bases, and 10 bases separated the two germline ends. Followed longitudinally, the Seattle patients had been enrolled during active infection.

Sequenced: peripheral blood. The TCR was taken from an elderly woman with COVID-19, enrolled during active disease. V usage is TRBV20-1 and J usage is TRBJ2-7; the D gene is possibly TRBD1 (5 bases). Here the CDR3 reads CSAHRPYEQYF. The CDR3 nucleotides are TGCAGTGCCCACAGGCCTTACGAGCAGTACTTC.